This TCR beta chain was sequenced during a study of T cell responses to AZD1222 COVID-19 vaccine. Whole-study findings and limits: White British donors predominated, females outnumbered males, and clonal diversity was possibly underestimated. All repertoire sampling was performed exclusively after the peak T cell response.

Trimming pared 5 bases from V and 2 bases from J, leaving 8 bases between. Germline CDR1 SGHRS, CDR2 YFSETQ. The length of the CDR3 is 13 residues. In regard to this clone: What it recognizes is unknown.

Libraries were prepared by immunoSEQ multiplex PCR; TCRdb keeps only in-frame clonotypes and omits some of them. The table lists 130,000 to 150,000 clones, around 89% of them singletons, with about 1.5% in the top ten. This chain joins TRBV5-1 and TRBJ1-5; D ambiguous. The TCR comes from an adult in good health. Sequences were derived from peripheral blood, sampled on day 0 of AZD1222 vaccination. The CDR3: CASSFGGNQPQHF. CDR3 DNA: TGCGCCAGCAGTTTCGGGGGCAATCAGCCCCAGCATTTT.